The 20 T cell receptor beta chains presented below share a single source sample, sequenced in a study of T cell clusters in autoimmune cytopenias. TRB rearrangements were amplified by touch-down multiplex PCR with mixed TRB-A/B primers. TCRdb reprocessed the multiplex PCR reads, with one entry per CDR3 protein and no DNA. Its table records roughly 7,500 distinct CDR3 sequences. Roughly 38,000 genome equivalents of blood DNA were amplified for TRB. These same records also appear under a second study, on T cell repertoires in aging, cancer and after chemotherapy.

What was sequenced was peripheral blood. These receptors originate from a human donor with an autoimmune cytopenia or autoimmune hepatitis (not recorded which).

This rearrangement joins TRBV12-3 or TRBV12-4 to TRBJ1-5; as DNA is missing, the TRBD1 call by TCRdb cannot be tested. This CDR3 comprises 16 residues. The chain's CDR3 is CASSLRGQGSNQPQHF.

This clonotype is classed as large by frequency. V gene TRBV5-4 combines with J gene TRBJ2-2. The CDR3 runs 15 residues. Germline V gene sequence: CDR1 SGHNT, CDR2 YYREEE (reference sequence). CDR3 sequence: CASSLASVNTGELFF.

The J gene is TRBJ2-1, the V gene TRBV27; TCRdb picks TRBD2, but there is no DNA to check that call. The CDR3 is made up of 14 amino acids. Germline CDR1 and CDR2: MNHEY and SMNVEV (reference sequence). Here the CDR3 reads CASIGLANYNEQFF.

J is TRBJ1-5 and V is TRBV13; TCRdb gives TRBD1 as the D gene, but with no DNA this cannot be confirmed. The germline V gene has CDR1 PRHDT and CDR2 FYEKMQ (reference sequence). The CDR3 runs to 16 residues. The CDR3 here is CASSLGARGRGQPQHF.

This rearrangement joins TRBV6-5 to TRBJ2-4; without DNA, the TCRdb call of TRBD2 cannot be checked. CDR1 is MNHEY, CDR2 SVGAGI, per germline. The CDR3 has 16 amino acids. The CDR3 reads CASSYSSSGAKNIQYF.

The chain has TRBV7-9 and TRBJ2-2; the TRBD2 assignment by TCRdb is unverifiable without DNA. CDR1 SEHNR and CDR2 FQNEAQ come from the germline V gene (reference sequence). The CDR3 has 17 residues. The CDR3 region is CASSFTSGGRNTGELFF.

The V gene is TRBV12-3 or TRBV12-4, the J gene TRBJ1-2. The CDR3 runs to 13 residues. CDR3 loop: CASRRAKSYGYTF.

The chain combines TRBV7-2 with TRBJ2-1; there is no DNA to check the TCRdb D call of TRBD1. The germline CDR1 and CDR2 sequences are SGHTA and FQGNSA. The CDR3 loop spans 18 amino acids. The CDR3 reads CASSPSPGRGGSYNEQFF.

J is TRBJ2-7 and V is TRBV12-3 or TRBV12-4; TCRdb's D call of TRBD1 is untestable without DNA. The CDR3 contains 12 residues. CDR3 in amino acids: CASSPRQSEQYF.

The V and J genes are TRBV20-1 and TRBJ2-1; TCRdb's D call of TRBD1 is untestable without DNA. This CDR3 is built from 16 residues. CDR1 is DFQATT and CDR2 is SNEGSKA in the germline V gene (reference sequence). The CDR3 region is CSAPLLRSLAYNEQFF.

The CDR3: CASRPGTANTGELFF. J is TRBJ2-2 and V is TRBV12-3 or TRBV12-4; the D gene TCRdb calls, TRBD1, cannot be checked with no DNA. CDR3 length: 15 amino acids.

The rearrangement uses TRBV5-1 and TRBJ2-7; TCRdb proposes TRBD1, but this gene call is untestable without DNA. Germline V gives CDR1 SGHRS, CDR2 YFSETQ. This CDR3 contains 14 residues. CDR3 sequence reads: CASSKGQGAKEQYF. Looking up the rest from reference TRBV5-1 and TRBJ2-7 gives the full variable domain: KAGVTQTPRYLIKTRGQQVTLSCSPISGHRSVSWYQQTPGQGLQFLFEYFSETQRNKGNFPGRFSGRQFSNSRSEMNVSTLELGDSALYLCASSKGQGAKEQYFGPGTRLTVT.

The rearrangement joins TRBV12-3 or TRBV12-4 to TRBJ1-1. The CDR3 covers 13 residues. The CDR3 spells CASSRNPNTEAFF.

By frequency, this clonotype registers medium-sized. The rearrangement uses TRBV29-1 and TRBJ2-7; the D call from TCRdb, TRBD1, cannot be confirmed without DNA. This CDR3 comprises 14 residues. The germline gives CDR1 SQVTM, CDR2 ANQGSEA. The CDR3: CSVRRDSTSYEQYF.

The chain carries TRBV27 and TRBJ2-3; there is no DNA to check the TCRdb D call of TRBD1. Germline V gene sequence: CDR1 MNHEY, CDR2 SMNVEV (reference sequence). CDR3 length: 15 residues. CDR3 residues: CASSFGTGYTDTQYF.

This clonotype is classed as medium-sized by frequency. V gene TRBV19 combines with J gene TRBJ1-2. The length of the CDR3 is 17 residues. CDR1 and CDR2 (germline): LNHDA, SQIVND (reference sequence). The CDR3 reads CASSIVTQRDSNYGYTF.

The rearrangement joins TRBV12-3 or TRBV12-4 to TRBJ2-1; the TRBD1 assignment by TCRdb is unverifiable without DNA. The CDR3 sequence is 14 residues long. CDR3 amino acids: CASSPGTDYNEQFF.

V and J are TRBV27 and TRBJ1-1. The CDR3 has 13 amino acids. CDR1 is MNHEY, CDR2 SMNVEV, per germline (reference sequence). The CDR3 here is CASRLSRNTEAFF.

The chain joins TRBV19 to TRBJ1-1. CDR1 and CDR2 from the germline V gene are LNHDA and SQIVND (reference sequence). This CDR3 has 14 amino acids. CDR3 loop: CASSIREVQGNPFF. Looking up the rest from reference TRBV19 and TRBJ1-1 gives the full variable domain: DGGITQSPKYLFRKEGQNVTLSCEQNLNHDAMYWYRQDPGQGLRLIYYSQIVNDFQKGDIAEGYSVSREKKESFPLTVTSAQKNPTAFYLCASSIREVQGNPFFGQGTRLTVV.

This CDR3 is CASSLRGLLFNSGEQFF. This sequence joins TRBV5-6 and TRBJ2-1; the TCRdb call, TRBD2, lacks DNA for checking. The CDR3 sequence is 17 residues long. The germline V gene encodes CDR1 SGHDT and CDR2 YYEEEE.